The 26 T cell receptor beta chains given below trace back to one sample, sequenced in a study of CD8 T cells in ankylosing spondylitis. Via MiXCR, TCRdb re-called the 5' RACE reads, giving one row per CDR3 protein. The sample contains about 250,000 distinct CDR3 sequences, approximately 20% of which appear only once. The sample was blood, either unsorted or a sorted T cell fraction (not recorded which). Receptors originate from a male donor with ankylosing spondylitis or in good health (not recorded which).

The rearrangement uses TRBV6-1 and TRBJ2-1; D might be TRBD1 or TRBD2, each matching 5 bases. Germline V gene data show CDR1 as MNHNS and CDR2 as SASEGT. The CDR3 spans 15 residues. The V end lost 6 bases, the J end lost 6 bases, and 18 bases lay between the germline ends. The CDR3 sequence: CASSRSIWGSNEQFF. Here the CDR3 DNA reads TGTGCCAGCAGCCGCTCTATTTGGGGGTCCAATGAGCAGTTCTTC.

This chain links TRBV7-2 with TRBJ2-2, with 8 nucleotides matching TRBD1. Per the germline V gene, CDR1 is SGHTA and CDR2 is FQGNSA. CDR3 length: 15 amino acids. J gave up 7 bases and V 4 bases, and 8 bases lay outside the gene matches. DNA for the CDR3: TGTGCCAGCAGCTGGGGCAGGGGGCACGGCGGGGAGCTGTTTTTT. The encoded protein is CASSWGRGHGGELFF.

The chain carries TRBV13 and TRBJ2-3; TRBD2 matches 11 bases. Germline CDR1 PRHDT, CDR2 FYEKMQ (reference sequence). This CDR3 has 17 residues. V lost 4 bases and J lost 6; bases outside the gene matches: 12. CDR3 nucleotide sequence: TGTGCCAGCAGCTCCTATTTAGCGGGAGGGGAGGCGGATACGCAGTATTTT. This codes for CASSSYLAGGEADTQYF.

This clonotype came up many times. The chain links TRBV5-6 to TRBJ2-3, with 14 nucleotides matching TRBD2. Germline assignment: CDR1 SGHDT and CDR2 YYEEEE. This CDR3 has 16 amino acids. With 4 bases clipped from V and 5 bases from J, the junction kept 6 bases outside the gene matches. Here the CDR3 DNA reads TGTGCCAGCAGCAAGGGACTAGCGGGAGATGAAGATACGCAGTATTTT. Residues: CASSKGLAGDEDTQYF.

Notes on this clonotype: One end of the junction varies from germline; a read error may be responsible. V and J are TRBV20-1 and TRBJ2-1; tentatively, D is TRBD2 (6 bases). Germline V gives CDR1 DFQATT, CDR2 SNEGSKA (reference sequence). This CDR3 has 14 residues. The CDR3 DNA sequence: TGCAGTGCCCAAGGACTAACGGTACCCAATCAGCAGTTCTTC. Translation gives CSAQGLTVPNQQFF.

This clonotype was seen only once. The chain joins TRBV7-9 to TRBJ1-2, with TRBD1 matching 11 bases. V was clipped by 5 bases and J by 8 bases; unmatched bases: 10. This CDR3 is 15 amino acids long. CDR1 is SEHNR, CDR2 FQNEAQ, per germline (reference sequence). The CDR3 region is CASSPPGQGASGYTF. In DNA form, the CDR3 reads TGTGCCAGCAGCCCACCTGGACAGGGGGCGTCCGGCTACACCTTC.

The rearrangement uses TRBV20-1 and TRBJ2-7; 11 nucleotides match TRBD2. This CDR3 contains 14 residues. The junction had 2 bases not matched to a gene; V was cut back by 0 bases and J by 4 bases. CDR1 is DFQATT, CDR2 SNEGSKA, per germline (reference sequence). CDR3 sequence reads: CSARDVAGGYEQYF. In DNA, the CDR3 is TGCAGTGCTAGAGATGTAGCGGGAGGGTACGAGCAGTACTTC.

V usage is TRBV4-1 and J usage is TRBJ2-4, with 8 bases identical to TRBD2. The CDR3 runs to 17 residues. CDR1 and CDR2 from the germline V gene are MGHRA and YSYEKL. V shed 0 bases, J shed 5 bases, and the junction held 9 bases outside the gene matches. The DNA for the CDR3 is TGCGCCAGCAGCCAAGAGGGGACGGGGGGGGTTGAAAACATTCAGTACTTC. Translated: CASSQEGTGGVENIQYF.

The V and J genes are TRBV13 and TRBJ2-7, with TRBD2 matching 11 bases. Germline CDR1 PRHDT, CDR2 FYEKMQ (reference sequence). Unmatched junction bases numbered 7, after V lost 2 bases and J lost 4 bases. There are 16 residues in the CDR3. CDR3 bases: TGTGCCAGCAGCTTATCTTCTAGCGGGAGGCGGTACGAGCAGTACTTC. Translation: CASSLSSSGRRYEQYF.

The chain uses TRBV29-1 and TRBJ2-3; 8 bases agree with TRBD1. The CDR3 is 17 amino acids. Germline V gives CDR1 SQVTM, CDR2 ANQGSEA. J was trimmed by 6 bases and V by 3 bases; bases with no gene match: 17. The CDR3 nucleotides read TGCAGCGTTGATGGCGGGCAGGGGGCATCTTATTGGGATACGCAGTATTTT. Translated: CSVDGGQGASYWDTQYF.

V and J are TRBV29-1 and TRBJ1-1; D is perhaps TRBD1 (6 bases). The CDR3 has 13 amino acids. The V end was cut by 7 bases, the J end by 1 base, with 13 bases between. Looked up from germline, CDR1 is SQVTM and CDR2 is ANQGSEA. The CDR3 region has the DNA TGCAGCGCCAGGGGAGGGGAGAACACTGAAGCTTTCTTT. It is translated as CSARGGENTEAFF.

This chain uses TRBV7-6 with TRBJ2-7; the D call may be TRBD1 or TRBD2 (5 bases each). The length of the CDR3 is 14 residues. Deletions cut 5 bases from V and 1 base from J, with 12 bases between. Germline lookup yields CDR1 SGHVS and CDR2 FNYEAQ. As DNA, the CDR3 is TGTGCCAGCAGCCCCTCTGAGGGGTCCTACGAGCAGTACTTC. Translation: CASSPSEGSYEQYF.

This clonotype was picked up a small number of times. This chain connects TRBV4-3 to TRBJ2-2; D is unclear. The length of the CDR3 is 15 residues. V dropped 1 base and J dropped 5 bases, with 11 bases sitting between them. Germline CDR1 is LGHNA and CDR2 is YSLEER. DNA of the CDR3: TGCGCCAGCAGCCAAGTCCAGACCAGAACCGGGGAGCTGTTTTTT. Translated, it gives CASSQVQTRTGELFF.

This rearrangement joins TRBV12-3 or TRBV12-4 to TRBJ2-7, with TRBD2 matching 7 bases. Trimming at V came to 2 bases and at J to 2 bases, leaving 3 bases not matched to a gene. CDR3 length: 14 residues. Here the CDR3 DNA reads TGTGCCAGCAGTTTACCCGGGACTACCTACGAGCAGTACTTC. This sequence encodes CASSLPGTTYEQYF.

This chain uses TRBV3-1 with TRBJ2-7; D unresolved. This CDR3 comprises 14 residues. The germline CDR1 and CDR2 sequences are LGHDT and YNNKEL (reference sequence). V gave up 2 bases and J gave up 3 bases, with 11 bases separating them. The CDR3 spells CASSQFPGSYEQYF. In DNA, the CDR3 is TGTGCCAGCAGCCAATTTCCCGGTAGCTACGAGCAGTACTTC.

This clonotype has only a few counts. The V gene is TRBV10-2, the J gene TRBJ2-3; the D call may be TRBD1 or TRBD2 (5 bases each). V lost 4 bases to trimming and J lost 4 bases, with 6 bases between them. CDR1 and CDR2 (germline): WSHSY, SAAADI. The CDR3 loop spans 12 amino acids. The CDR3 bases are TGCGCCAGCAGTGGAGGGGCAGATACGCAGTATTTT. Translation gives CASSGGADTQYF.

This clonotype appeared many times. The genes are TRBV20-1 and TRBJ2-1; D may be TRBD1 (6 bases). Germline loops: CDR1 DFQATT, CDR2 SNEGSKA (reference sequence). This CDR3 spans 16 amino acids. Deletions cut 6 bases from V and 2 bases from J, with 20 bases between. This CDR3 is CSARPSGEGAYNEQFF. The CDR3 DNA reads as TGCAGTGCCCGACCATCCGGAGAGGGGGCCTACAATGAGCAGTTCTTC.

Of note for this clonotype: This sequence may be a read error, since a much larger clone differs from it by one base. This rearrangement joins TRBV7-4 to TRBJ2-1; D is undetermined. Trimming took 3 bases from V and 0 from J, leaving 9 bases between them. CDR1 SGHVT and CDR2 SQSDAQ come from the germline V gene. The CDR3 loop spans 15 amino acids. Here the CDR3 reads CASSFSQPSYNEQFF. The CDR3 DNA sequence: TGTGCCAGCAGCTTCTCTCAGCCCTCCTACAATGAGCAGTTCTTC.

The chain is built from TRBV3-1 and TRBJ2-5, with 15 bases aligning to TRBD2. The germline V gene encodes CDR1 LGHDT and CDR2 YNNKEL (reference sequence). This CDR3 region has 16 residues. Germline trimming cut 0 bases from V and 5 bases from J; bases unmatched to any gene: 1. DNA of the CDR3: TGTGCCAGCAGCCAAGATGGACTAGCGGGAGGGGAGACCCAGTACTTC. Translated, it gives CASSQDGLAGGETQYF.

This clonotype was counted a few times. The CDR3 bases are TGTGCCAGCAGCCAAGAGTGGTCGGGAGCGGCCACAGATACGCAGTATTTT. As protein: CASSQEWSGAATDTQYF. The V and J genes are TRBV4-2 and TRBJ2-3; weak D call: TRBD2 (6 bases). Per germline, CDR1 LGHNA and CDR2 YNFKEQ. The CDR3 is made up of 17 amino acids. The germline V and J ends were trimmed by 0 bases and 2 bases, with 15 bases remaining between them.

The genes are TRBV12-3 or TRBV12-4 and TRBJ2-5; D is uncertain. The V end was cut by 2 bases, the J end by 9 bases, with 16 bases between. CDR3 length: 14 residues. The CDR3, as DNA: TGTGCCAGCAGTTTATTCACCGGTGAAATGGCCCAGTACTTC. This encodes CASSLFTGEMAQYF.

The CDR3 is CASSQDRGPSSYEQYF. The CDR3 nucleotides read TGCGCCAGCAGCCAGGACAGGGGCCCCTCCTCCTACGAGCAGTACTTC. The chain has TRBV4-1 and TRBJ2-7; 9 positions match TRBD1. Per germline, CDR1 MGHRA and CDR2 YSYEKL. After removal of 3 bases from V and 0 bases from J, the junction contained 6 bases not matched to a gene. The CDR3 length is 16 residues.

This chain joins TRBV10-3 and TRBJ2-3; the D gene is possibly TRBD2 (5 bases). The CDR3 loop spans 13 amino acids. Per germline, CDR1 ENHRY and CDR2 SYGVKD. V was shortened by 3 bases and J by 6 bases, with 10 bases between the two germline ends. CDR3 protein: CAISEGSGDTQYF. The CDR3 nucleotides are TGTGCCATCAGTGAAGGGAGCGGCGATACGCAGTATTTT.

CDR3 region: CATSRTGLAGITDTQYF. The CDR3 nucleotides are TGTGCCACCAGCCGGACGGGACTAGCGGGAATAACAGATACGCAGTATTTT. This chain uses TRBV15 with TRBJ2-3; 13 nucleotides match TRBD2. The CDR3 sequence is 17 residues long. With 5 bases clipped from V and 3 bases from J, the junction kept 8 bases outside the gene matches. CDR1 and CDR2 (germline): LNHNV, YYDKDF (reference sequence).

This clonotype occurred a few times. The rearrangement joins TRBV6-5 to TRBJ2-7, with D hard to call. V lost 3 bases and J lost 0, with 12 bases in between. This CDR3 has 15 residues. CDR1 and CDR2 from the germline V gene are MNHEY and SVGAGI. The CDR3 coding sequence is TGTGCCAGCAGTTATGGTTTCGGGCTCTCCTACGAGCAGTACTTC. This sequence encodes CASSYGFGLSYEQYF.

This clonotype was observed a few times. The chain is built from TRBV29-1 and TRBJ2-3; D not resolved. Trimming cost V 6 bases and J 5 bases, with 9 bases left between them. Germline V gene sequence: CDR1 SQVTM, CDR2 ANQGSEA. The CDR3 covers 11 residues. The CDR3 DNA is TGCAGCGTGCTACGCGGAGATACGCAGTATTTT. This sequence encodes CSVLRGDTQYF.